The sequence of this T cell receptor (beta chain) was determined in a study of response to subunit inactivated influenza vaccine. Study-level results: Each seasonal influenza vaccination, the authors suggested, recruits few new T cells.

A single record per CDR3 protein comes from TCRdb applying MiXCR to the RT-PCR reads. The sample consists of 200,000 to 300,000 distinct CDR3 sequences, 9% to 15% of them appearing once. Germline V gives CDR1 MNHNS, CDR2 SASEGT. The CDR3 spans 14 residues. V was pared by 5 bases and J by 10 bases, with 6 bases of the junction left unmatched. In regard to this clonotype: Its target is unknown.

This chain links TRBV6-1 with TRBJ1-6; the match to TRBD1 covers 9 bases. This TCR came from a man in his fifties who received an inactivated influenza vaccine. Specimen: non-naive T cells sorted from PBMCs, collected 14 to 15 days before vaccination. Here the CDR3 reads CASSQQGAGSPLHF. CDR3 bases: TGTGCCAGCAGTCAACAGGGGGCGGGATCACCCCTCCACTTT.